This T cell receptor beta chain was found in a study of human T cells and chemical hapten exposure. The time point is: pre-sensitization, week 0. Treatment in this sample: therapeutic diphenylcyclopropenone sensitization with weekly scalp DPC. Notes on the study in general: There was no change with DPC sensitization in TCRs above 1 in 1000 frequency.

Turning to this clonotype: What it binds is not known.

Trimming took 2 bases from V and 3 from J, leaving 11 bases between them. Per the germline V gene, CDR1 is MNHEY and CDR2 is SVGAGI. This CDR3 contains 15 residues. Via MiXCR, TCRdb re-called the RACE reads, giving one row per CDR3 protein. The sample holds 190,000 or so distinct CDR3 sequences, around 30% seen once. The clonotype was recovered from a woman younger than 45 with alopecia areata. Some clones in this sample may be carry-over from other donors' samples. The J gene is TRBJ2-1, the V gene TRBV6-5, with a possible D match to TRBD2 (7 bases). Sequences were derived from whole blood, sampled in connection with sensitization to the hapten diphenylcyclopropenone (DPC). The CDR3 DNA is TGTGCCAGCAGTTACGGGGGGGCAAACTACAATGAGCAGTTCTTC. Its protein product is CASSYGGANYNEQFF.